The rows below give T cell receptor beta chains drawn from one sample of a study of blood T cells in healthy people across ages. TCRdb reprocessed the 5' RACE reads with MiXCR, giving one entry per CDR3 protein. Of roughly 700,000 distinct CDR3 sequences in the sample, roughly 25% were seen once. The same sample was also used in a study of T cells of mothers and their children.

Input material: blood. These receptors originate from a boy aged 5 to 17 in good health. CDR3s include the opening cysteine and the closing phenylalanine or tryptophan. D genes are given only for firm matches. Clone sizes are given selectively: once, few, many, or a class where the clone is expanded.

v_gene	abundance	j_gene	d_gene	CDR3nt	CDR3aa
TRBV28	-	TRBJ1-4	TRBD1	TGTGCCAGCAGTTTGGAGGACAGGCGTCGGGAAAAACTGTTTTTT	CASSLEDRRREKLFF
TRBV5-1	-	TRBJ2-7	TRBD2	TGCGCCAGCAGCTTGAGCCTAGCGGGGAGGTCCGACGAGCAGTACTTC	CASSLSLAGRSDEQYF
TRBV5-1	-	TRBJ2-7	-	TGCGCCAGCAGCTTTCAGGGGACCTTCTACGAGCAGTACTTC	CASSFQGTFYEQYF
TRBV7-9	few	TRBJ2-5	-	TGTGCCAGCAGCTTAGTTCAAATCCAAGAGACCCAGTACTTC	CASSLVQIQETQYF
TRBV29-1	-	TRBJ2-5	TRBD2	TGCAGCGTATGCGGGACTAGCGGGACCCGGGAGACCCAGTACTTC	CSVCGTSGTRETQYF
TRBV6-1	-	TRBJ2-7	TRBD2	TGTGCCAGCATCCCCTGGTTACTAGCGGGAGTCGAGCAGTACTTC	CASIPWLLAGVEQYF
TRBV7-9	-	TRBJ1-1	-	TGTGCCAGCCGCTTGGGAGGGACTGAAGCTTTCTTT	CASRLGGTEAFF
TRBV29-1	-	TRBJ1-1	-	TGCAGCGTTGGGGGACTCACCTGGACTGAAGCTTTCTTT	CSVGGLTWTEAFF
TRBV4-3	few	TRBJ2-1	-	TGCGCCAGCAGCCAAGATACAGGCTCGAGCTCCTACAATGAGCAGTTCTTC	CASSQDTGSSSYNEQFF
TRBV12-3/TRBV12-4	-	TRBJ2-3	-	TGTGCCAGCAGTTCCCGTGGGACTTTTCTACCTACAGATACGCAGTATTTT	CASSSRGTFLPTDTQYF
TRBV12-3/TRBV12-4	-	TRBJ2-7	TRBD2	TGTGCCAGCAGCCAAACCGGGACTAGCGAGCAGCACTTC	CASSQTGTSEQHF
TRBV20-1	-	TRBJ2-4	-	TGCAGTGCTAGAGATCTCGCAAACATTCAGTACTTC	CSARDLANIQYF
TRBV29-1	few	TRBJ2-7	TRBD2	TGCAGCGCACTAGCGGTCTCCTACGAGCAGTACTTC	CSALAVSYEQYF
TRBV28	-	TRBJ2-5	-	TGTGCCAGCAGTGGAGGACAATCCCATCCGAGCGGGGAGACCCAGTACTTC	CASSGGQSHPSGETQYF
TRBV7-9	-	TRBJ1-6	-	TGTGCCAGCAGCTTAGCGTATGGCCCCAATTCACCCCTCCACTTT	CASSLAYGPNSPLHF
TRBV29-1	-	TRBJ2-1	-	TGCAGCGTTGAAGGGGGACAACTAGGGCGGAATGAGCAGTTCTTC	CSVEGGQLGRNEQFF
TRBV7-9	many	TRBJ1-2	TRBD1	TGTGCCAGCAGCTGGGCGACAGGGGAGCATGGCTACACCTTC	CASSWATGEHGYTF
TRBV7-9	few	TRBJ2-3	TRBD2	TGTGCCAGCAGCTTAGAACTAGCGGTTCGCACAGATACGCAGTATTTT	CASSLELAVRTDTQYF
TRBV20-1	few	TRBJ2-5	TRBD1	TGCAGTGCTAGAGACTTCCGGGACAGGGGGGAAGAGACCCAGTACTTC	CSARDFRDRGEETQYF
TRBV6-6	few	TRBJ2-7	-	TGTGCCAGCAGTTACCCTTTGAGAGGGGGCTACGAGCAGTACTTC	CASSYPLRGGYEQYF
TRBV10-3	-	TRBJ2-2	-	TGTGCCATCAGTGAGAGGGGAAACACCGGGGAGCTGTTTTTT	CAISERGNTGELFF
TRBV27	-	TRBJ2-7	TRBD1	TGTGCCAGCAGTTTATGGGCCGAGGGGGCGAATCAGGACGAGCAGTACTTC	CASSLWAEGANQDEQYF
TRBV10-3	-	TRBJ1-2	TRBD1	TGTGCCATCAGTGAGTCCCGGGACAGGAGCTATGGCTACACCTTC	CAISESRDRSYGYTF
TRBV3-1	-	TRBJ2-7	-	TGCGCCAGCAGTTGGTGGAACGAGCAGTACTTC	CASSWWNEQYF
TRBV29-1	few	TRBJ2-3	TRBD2	TGCAGCGTTGTTCAAGCGGGGGCCCCAGATACGCAGTATTTT	CSVVQAGAPDTQYF
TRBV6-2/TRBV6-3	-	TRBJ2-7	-	TGTGCCAGCAGTCCGTCGAACTACGAGCAGTACTTC	CASSPSNYEQYF
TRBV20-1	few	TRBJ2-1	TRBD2	TGCAGTGCTAGACTAGCGGGCGATTACAATGAGCAGTTCTTC	CSARLAGDYNEQFF
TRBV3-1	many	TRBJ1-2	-	TGTGCCAGCAGCCGAGAGGGCTACACCTTC	CASSREGYTF
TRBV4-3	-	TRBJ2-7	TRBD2	TGCGCCAGCAGCCAAAGGGTAGCGGGGGGCCACGAGCAGTACTTC	CASSQRVAGGHEQYF
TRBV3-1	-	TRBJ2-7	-	TGTGCCAGCAGCCAACGAGATCGGGGGTACGAGCAGTACTTC	CASSQRDRGYEQYF
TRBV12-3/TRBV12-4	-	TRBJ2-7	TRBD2	TGTGCCAGCAGCCGGGGGGGACTAGCGGGGCGAGATTCCTACGAGCAGTACTTC	CASSRGGLAGRDSYEQYF
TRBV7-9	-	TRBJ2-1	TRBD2	TGTGCCAGCAGCTTAAGCCTAGCGGGATACAATGAGCAGTTCTTC	CASSLSLAGYNEQFF
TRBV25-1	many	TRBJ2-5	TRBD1	TGTGCCAGCAATCGACAGGGGGCACGGGAGACCCAGTACTTC	CASNRQGARETQYF
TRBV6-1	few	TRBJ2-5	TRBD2	TGTGCCAGCAGTGAACCCGGCCTAGCGGGAGCGGGAGAGCAGTACTTC	CASSEPGLAGAGEQYF
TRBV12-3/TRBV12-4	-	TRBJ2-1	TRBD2	TGTGCCAGCAGTTTTGGGCTAGCGGGAGGGCCCAATGAGCAGTTCTTC	CASSFGLAGGPNEQFF
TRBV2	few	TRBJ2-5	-	TGTGCCAGCAGTGGAAGGATGGACCAGTACTTC	CASSGRMDQYF
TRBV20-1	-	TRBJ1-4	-	TGCAGTGCTAGAGATCCGCGGGGTGGGGAAAAACTGTTTTTT	CSARDPRGGEKLFF
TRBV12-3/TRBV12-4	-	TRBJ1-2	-	TGTGCCAGCAGACGAAGTGGGAGCTATGGCTACACCTTC	CASRRSGSYGYTF
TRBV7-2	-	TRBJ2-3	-	TGTGCCAGCAGCTCCACCTTAGGCGGGGATACGCAGTATTTT	CASSSTLGGDTQYF
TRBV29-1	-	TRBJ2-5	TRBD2	TGCAGTGGGGTTTCGGGGGGACAAGAGACCCAGTACTTC	CSGVSGGQETQYF
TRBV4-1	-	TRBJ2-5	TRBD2	TGCGCCAGCAGCCAGGAAAGCGGGAGGTACCAAGAGACCCAGTACTTC	CASSQESGRYQETQYF
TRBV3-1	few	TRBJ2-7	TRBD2	TGTGCCAGCAGCCGTAGCGGGGAATCTTCCGAGCAGTACTTC	CASSRSGESSEQYF
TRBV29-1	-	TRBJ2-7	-	TGCAGCGTGTGGACAGGGCTGGGGGTAGCGGGAGTTTACGAGCAGTACTTC	CSVWTGLGVAGVYEQYF
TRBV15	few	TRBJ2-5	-	TGTGCCACCAGCAGTTACAGGGCAGGGGAGACCCAGTACTTC	CATSSYRAGETQYF
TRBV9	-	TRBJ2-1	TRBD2	TGTGCCAGCAGCGGGCTAGCGGGGGCCGAGCAGTTCTTC	CASSGLAGAEQFF
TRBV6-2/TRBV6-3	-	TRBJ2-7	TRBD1	TGTGCCAGCAGTTGGGACAGGATATCCTACGAGCAGTACTTC	CASSWDRISYEQYF
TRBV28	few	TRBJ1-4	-	TGTGCCAGCAGCCCTACATCGCCGGGGGATGAAAAACTGTTTTTT	CASSPTSPGDEKLFF
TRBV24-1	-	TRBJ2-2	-	TGTGCCACCCGATCTCGGGGATGGCCCGGGGAGCTGTTTTTT	CATRSRGWPGELFF
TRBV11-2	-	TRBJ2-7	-	TGTGCCAGCAGCTCCCTTGGGGGGCGCGAGCAGTACTTC	CASSSLGGREQYF
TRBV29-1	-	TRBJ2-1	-	TGCAGCGTCTCCCAAGGAGTCACCTACAATGAGCAGTTCTTC	CSVSQGVTYNEQFF
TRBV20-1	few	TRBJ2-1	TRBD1	TGCAGTGCTAGAGGTCTCGAGGGGGCGTACAATGAGCAGTTCTTC	CSARGLEGAYNEQFF
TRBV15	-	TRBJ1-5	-	TGTGCCACCAGCAGAGATGCTTCTGAGAGCAATCAGCCCCAGCATTTT	CATSRDASESNQPQHF
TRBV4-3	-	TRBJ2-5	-	TGCGCCAGCAGCCGACGGACCCGGGACCCACAGTACTTC	CASSRRTRDPQYF
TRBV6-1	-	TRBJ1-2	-	TGTGCCAGCAGTGAAGGTTGGGACACCCTACGCTATGGCTACACCTTC	CASSEGWDTLRYGYTF
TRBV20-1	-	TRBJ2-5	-	TGCAGTGCTAGAGATCTGGCCCGCGAGTACCAAGAGACCCTGTACTTC	CSARDLAREYQETLYF
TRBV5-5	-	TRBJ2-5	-	TGTGCCAGCAGCTTCGGGTACCAAGGGACGGAGACCCAGTACTTC	CASSFGYQGTETQYF
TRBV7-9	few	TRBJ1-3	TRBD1	TGTGCCAGCAGCTTATATGCTGACAGGGGGAGCACCATATATTTT	CASSLYADRGSTIYF
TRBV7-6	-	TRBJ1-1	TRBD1	TGTGCCAGCAGCTTAGCAACAGGGGATAACACTGAAGCTTTCTTT	CASSLATGDNTEAFF
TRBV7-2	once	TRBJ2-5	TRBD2	TGTGCCAGCAGCCTTGGGACTAGCGGAAACCTAGGGGAGACCCAGTACTTC	CASSLGTSGNLGETQYF
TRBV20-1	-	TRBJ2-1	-	TGCAGTGCTAGTGGTTCGGTGGGTAGTGAGCAGTTCTTC	CSASGSVGSEQFF